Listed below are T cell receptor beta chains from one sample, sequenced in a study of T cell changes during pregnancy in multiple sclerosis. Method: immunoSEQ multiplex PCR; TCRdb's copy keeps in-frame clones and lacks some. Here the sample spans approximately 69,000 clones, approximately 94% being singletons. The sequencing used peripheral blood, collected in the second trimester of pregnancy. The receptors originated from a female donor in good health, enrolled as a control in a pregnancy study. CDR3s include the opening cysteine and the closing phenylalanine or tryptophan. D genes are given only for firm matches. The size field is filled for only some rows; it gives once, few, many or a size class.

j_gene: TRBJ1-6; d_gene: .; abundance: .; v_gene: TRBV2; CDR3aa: CASSEELRGSYNSPLHF; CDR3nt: TGTGCCAGCAGTGAAGAGCTTAGGGGGAGTTATAATTCACCCCTCCACTTT
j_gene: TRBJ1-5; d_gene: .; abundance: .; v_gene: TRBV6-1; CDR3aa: CASSENTFNQPQHF; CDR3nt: TGTGCCAGCAGTGAAAACACCTTTAATCAGCCCCAGCATTTT
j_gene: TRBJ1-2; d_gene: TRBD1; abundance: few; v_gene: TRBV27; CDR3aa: CASSDRVKGYTF; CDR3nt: TGTGCCAGCTCCGACAGGGTGAAAGGCTACACCTTC
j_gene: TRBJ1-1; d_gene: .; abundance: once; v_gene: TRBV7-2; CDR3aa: CASSLRTNLNTEAFF; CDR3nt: TGTGCCAGCAGCTTACGGACAAACCTGAACACTGAAGCTTTCTTT
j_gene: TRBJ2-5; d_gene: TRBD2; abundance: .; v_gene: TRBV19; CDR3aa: CASSIDRPGGETQYF; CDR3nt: TGTGCCAGTAGTATAGATCGGCCGGGGGGAGAGACCCAGTACTTC
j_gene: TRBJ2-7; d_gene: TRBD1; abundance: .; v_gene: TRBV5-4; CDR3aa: CASSLRDRGIYEQYF; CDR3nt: TGTGCCAGCAGCTTGAGGGACAGGGGGATCTACGAGCAGTACTTC
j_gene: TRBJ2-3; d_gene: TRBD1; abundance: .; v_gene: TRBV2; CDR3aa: CASSRQGIAQYF; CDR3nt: TGTGCCAGCAGTCGACAGGGGATTGCGCAGTATTTT
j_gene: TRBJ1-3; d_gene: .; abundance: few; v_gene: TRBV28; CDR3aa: CASRHPSGNTIYF; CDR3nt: TGTGCCAGCAGACACCCCTCTGGAAACACCATATATTTT
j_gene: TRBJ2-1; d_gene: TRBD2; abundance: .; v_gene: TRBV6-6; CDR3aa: CASTPRGGAYNEQFF; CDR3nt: TGTGCCAGCACCCCTCGCGGGGGGGCTTACAATGAGCAGTTCTTC
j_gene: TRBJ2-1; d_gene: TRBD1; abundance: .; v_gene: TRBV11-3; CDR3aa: CASSFGGTGWNEQFF; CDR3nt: TGTGCCAGCAGCTTTGGGGGGACAGGGTGGAATGAGCAGTTCTTC
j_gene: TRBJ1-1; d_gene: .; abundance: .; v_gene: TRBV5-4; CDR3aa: CASSFVGGTEAFF; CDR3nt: TGTGCCAGCAGCTTCGTGGGGGGCACTGAAGCTTTCTTT
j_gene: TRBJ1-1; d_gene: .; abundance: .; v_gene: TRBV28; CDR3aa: CASSLGGIMNTEAFF; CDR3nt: TGTGCCAGCAGTTTGGGGGGGATCATGAACACTGAAGCTTTCTTT
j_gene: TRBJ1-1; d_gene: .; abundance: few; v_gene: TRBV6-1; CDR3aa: CASSDWEFNTEAFF; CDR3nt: TGTGCCAGCAGTGACTGGGAGTTTAACACTGAAGCTTTCTTT
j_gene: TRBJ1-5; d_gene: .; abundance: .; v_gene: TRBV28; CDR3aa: CASSRQANQPQHF; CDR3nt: TGTGCCAGCAGTCGACAGGCTAATCAGCCCCAGCATTTT
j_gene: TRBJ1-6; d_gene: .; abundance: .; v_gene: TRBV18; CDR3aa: CASSPMAGEPYYNSPLHF; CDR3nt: TGTGCCAGCTCACCAATGGCAGGGGAGCCTTACTATAATTCACCCCTCCACTTT
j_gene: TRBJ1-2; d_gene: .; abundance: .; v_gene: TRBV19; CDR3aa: CASSTGSVVRGYGYTF; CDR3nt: TGTGCCAGTAGCACAGGGTCTGTCGTTAGAGGGTACGGCTACACCTTC
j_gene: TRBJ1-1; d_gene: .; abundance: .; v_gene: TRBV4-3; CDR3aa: CASSRTVRQSEAFF; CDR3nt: TGCGCCAGCAGCCGTACCGTTCGACAATCTGAAGCTTTCTTT
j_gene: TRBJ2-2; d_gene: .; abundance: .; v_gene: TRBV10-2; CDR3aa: CASTDPLTGRLEVNTGELFF; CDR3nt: TGCGCCAGCACCGACCCCTTGACAGGGAGGTTAGAGGTCAACACCGGGGAGCTGTTTTTT
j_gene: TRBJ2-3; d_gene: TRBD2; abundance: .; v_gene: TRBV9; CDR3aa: CASSAGLAGEGDTQYF; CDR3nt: TGTGCCAGCAGCGCCGGACTAGCGGGGGAGGGAGATACGCAGTATTTT
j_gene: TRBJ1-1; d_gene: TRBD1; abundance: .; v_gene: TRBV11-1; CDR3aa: CASSIQGWNTEAFF; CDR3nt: TGTGCCAGCAGTATACAGGGGTGGAACACTGAAGCTTTCTTT
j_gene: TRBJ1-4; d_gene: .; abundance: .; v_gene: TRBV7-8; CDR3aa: CASSLQGWEKLFF; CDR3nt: TGTGCCAGCAGCTTGCAGGGATGGGAAAAACTGTTTTTT
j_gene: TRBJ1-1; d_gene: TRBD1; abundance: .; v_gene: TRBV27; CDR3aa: CASGDLRGPVTEAFF; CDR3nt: TGTGCCAGCGGGGACCTCAGGGGGCCGGTCACTGAAGCTTTCTTT
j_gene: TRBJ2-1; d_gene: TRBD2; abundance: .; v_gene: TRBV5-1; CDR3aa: CASTPGGTYNEQFF; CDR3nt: TGCGCCAGCACCCCGGGGGGGACCTACAATGAGCAGTTCTTC
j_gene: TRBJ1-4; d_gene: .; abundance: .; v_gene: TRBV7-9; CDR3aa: CASSLGTVGLREKLFF; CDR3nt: TGTGCCAGCAGCTTAGGTACAGTTGGTCTACGGGAAAAACTGTTTTTT
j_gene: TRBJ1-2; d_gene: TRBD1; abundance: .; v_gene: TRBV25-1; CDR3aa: CASSERGTGGLDGYTF; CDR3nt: TGTGCCAGCAGTGAAAGGGGGACAGGGGGCTTGGATGGCTACACCTTC
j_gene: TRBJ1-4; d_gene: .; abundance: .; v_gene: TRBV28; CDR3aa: CASSVGNEKLFF; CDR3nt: TGTGCCAGCAGCGTGGGCAATGAAAAACTGTTTTTT
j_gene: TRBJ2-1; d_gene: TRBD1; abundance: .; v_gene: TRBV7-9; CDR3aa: CASSSVRTGGAGEQFF; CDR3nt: TGTGCCAGCAGTTCCGTTCGGACAGGGGGCGCAGGTGAGCAGTTCTTC
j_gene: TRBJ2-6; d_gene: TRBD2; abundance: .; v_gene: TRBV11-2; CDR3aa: CASRGLAGFPGGANVLTF; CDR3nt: TGTGCCAGCAGAGGGTTAGCGGGGTTCCCGGGGGGGGCCAACGTCCTGACTTTC
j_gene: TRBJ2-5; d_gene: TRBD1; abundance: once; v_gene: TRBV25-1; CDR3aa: CASSGTGWETQYF; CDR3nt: TGTGCCAGCAGTGGGACAGGGTGGGAGACCCAGTACTTC
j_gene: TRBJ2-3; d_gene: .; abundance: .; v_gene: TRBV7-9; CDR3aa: CASSPQGRAFTDTQYF; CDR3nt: TGTGCCAGCAGCCCACAGGGCCGTGCCTTCACAGATACGCAGTATTTT
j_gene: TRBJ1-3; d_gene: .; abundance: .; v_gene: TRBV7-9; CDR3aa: CASSLLGAGNTIYF; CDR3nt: TGTGCCAGCAGCTTACTGGGGGCGGGAAACACCATATATTTT
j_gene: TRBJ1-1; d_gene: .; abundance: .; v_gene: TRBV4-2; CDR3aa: CASSQVKTGGTEAFF; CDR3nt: TGTGCCAGCAGCCAAGTGAAGACGGGGGGGACTGAAGCTTTCTTT
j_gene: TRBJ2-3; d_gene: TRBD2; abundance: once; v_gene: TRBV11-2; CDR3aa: CASSSRLAGGDTQYF; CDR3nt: TGTGCCAGCAGCTCACGACTAGCGGGGGGGGATACGCAGTATTTT
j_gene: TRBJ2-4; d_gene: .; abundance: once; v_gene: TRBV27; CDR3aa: CASSTRQELERIQYF; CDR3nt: TGTGCCAGCAGTACTCGACAGGAACTGGAGAGGATTCAGTACTTC
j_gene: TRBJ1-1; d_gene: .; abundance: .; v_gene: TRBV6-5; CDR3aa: CASSFRGTEAFF; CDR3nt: TGTGCCAGCAGTTTCAGGGGAACTGAAGCTTTCTTT
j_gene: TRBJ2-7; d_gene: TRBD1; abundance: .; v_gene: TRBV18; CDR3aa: CASSPGQGGPYEQYF; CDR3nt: TGTGCCAGCTCACCGGGACAGGGAGGACCCTACGAGCAGTACTTC
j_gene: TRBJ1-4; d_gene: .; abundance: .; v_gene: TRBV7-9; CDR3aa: CASSLGQFNEKLFF; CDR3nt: TGTGCCAGCAGCCTCGGACAGTTTAATGAAAAACTGTTTTTT
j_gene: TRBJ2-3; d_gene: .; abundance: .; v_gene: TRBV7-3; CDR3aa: CASSKRSTDTQYF; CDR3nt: TGTGCCAGCAGTAAGAGAAGCACAGATACGCAGTATTTT
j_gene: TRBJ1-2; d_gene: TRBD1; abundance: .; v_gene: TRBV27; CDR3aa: CASSSGQRQGFGYGYTF; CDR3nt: TGTGCCAGCAGTTCTGGACAGCGACAGGGTTTCGGCTATGGCTACACCTTC
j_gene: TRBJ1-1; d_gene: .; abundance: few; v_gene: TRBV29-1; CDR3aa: CSVAVPMNTEAFF; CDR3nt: TGCAGCGTGGCTGTCCCGATGAACACTGAAGCTTTCTTT
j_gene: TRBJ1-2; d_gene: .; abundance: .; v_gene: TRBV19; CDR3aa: CASSPDRLNYGYTF; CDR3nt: TGTGCCAGTTCCCCCGACAGGCTCAACTATGGCTACACCTTC